Listed below are T cell receptor beta chains from one sample, sequenced in a study of cytomegalovirus exposure and HLA in healthy donors. Sequencing was performed with immunoSEQ multiplex PCR; in TCRdb, only in-frame clones are kept and a portion is missing. Listed are roughly 190,000 clones; about 6% falls within the top ten. Material: PBMCs. The source of these receptors is a man aged 25-40 years in good health and CMV-seronegative. The CDR3 runs from the conserved cysteine through the conserved F or W. A D gene is named only where the DNA matches it firmly.

V gene,D gene,CDR3 protein
TRBV4-2,.,CASSQGSGTLSSTDTQYF
TRBV9,TRBD1,CASSLGTGEYEQYF
TRBV30,.,CAWSTLFGRGIGYEQYF
TRBV7-9,TRBD2,CASSRTSGNTGELFF
TRBV2,.,CASSGTSGAVQPQHF
TRBV25-1,TRBD2,CASGVAGGFYNEQFF
TRBV27,.,CASSLGANTEAFF
TRBV7-2,.,CASSLVTGSYGYTF
TRBV7-2,.,CASSSGLVNTGELFF
TRBV9,.,CASSVEPGGLMNTEAFF
TRBV5-1,.,CASSLASASSTDTQYF
TRBV11-2,.,CASSRGGASSYEQYF
TRBV10-3,.,CAIGWVEEQYF
TRBV7-9,.,CASSFPGWASGYTF
TRBV7-6,.,CASSFGLLGSYNEQFF
TRBV4-1,TRBD1,CASSQDRDRGTQPQHF
TRBV7-2,.,CASSLNRIGPGYTF
TRBV5-1,TRBD2,CASSASGGGGSSYNEQFF
TRBV6-6,.,CASRRDLPQHF
TRBV2,.,CASSGRGGEEKLFF
TRBV2,.,CASTLSRAGNTEAFF
TRBV4-1,TRBD1,CASSQWRGTGAKETQYF
TRBV14,TRBD1,CASSLGQGTYNEQFF
TRBV28,TRBD1,CASSRDRASRSGELFF
TRBV7-7,TRBD2,CASSLGASGPDTQYF
TRBV10-3,TRBD1,CAISDRTGGVETQYF
TRBV6-1,.,CASSVKGVAFNQPQHF
TRBV11-2,.,CASSLDLGLLGSGYTF
TRBV27,TRBD2,CASRYLAGLSYEQYF
TRBV28,.,CASKWGAAFETQYF